These T cell receptor beta chains were read from a single sample in a study of regulatory T cells in long-lasting Graves disease. TCRdb ran MiXCR on the multiplex PCR reads and lists one entry per CDR3 protein. Here the sample spans about 220,000 distinct CDR3 sequences, less than 20% being singletons. These same records also appear under a second study, on T cells in Graves' hyperthyroidism and ophthalmopathy.

The sample consisted of peripheral blood mononuclear cells (PBMCs), taken at new diagnosis, from a patient treated with antithyroid drugs. These receptors were obtained from a woman aged 25 to 45 with Graves disease. CDR3s include the opening cysteine and the closing phenylalanine or tryptophan. The order of the fields is J gene, D gene, V gene, clone size, CDR3 DNA, CDR3 protein. A D gene is named only where the DNA matches it firmly. For some rows the clone size is stated as once, few or many, or as a class when expanded; others skip it.

J: TRBJ1-2
D: .
V: TRBV11-2
size: many
DNA: TGTGCCAGCAGCTCCTTAAGAGGGCTACGGGATGGCTACACCTTC
CDR3: CASSSLRGLRDGYTF

J: TRBJ1-5
D: .
V: TRBV9
size: few
DNA: TGTGCCAGCAGTGCGGACCTTAGCAATCAGCCCCAGCATTTT
CDR3: CASSADLSNQPQHF

J: TRBJ2-7
D: .
V: TRBV7-9
size: few
DNA: TGTGCCAGCAGCCGAGGGGACCTACCCTACGGGCAGTACTTC
CDR3: CASSRGDLPYGQYF

J: TRBJ2-1
D: TRBD1
V: TRBV2
size: few
DNA: TGTGCCAGCAGTGAAGCGGGACAGGGGGCGTCGAAGCAGTTCTTC
CDR3: CASSEAGQGASKQFF

J: TRBJ2-7
D: .
V: TRBV2
size: many
DNA: TGTGCCAGCATGCCGCTCTTGAGCTCCTACGAGCAGTACTTC
CDR3: CASMPLLSSYEQYF

J: TRBJ1-5
D: TRBD1
V: TRBV3-1
size: .
DNA: TGTGCCAGCAGCCAAGGTTTGACAGGGAATCGGCCCCAGCATTTT
CDR3: CASSQGLTGNRPQHF

J: TRBJ1-4
D: TRBD1
V: TRBV6-2/TRBV6-3
size: many
DNA: TGTGCCAGCAGGACCCCCGGGACAGCTAATGAAAAACTGTTTTTT
CDR3: CASRTPGTANEKLFF

J: TRBJ2-7
D: TRBD2
V: TRBV11-2
size: many
DNA: TGTGCCAGCAGCTTAGGACGGACTAGCGGGAGTGGGTCGTACGAGCAGTACTTC
CDR3: CASSLGRTSGSGSYEQYF

J: TRBJ1-4
D: .
V: TRBV3-1
size: many
DNA: TGTGCCAGCAGCCAAGGGAATGAAAAACTGTTTTTT
CDR3: CASSQGNEKLFF

J: TRBJ2-7
D: TRBD1
V: TRBV14
size: many
DNA: TGTGCCAGCAGCCTACAGGGGGGACCCTACGAGCAGTACTTC
CDR3: CASSLQGGPYEQYF

J: TRBJ2-5
D: .
V: TRBV28
size: .
DNA: TGTGCCAGCAGCACCCGGGACAAGTACCAAGAGGCCCAGTACTTC
CDR3: CASSTRDKYQEAQYF

J: TRBJ2-4
D: .
V: TRBV5-6
size: .
DNA: TGTGCCAGCAGCTCGGAGTCGGCAGGGTCCAAAAACATGCAGTGCTTC
CDR3: CASSSESAGSKNMQCF

J: TRBJ2-1
D: TRBD1
V: TRBV24-1
size: many
DNA: TGTGCCACCAGTGACCCGGGACAGCCCTACAATGAGCAGTTCTTC
CDR3: CATSDPGQPYNEQFF

J: TRBJ1-1
D: TRBD1
V: TRBV2
size: many
DNA: TGTGCCAGTAAACCCGGGACAGGGGCATCTGAAGCTTTCTTT
CDR3: CASKPGTGASEAFF

J: TRBJ1-5
D: TRBD1
V: TRBV20-1
size: many
DNA: TGCAGTGCTGAGGGGGCGACTGTTTATAGCAATCAGCCCCAGCATTTT
CDR3: CSAEGATVYSNQPQHF

J: TRBJ2-7
D: .
V: TRBV2
size: .
DNA: TGTGCCAGCAGCTTGGGACTCAATTCCTACGAGCAGTACTTC
CDR3: CASSLGLNSYEQYF

J: TRBJ1-3
D: .
V: TRBV30
size: .
DNA: TGTGCCTGGAGTGCCCCGGTCTTCTCTGGAAACACCATATATTTT
CDR3: CAWSAPVFSGNTIYF

J: TRBJ1-2
D: .
V: TRBV28
size: many
DNA: TGTGCCAGCAGTCCTCTTGGGACACTTAGTCGTGGCTACACCTTC
CDR3: CASSPLGTLSRGYTF

J: TRBJ2-7
D: .
V: TRBV2
size: many
DNA: TGTGCCAGCAGTGAAGGGACCCTCCAACGCTACGAGCAGTACTTC
CDR3: CASSEGTLQRYEQYF

J: TRBJ1-2
D: .
V: TRBV28
size: many
DNA: TGTGCCAGCAGACAAGAAGCTAACTATGGCTACACCTTC
CDR3: CASRQEANYGYTF

J: TRBJ2-7
D: TRBD2
V: TRBV29-1
size: many
DNA: TGCAGCCCACAGGGACTAGCGGGAGTTTACGAGCAGTACTTC
CDR3: CSPQGLAGVYEQYF

J: TRBJ2-2
D: .
V: TRBV10-1
size: many
DNA: TGCGCCAGTGGCGGGACATACAACACCGGGGAGCTGTTTTTT
CDR3: CASGGTYNTGELFF

J: TRBJ1-5
D: .
V: TRBV28
size: many
DNA: TGTGCCAGCACCCTCTGGGGTCCGGGCCAGCCCCAGCATTTT
CDR3: CASTLWGPGQPQHF

J: TRBJ1-6
D: .
V: TRBV12-3/TRBV12-4
size: many
DNA: TGTGCCAGCAGCCGAAAACTTACAGGGAGATCACCCCTCCACTTT
CDR3: CASSRKLTGRSPLHF

J: TRBJ1-5
D: TRBD1
V: TRBV7-8
size: many
DNA: TGTGCCAGCAGCTTAGGAGGGGACAGGAGGGTTCAGCCCCAGCATTTT
CDR3: CASSLGGDRRVQPQHF

J: TRBJ1-1
D: TRBD1
V: TRBV4-2
size: many
DNA: TGTGCCAGCAGCCACGGACAGGGTGAAGCTTTCTTT
CDR3: CASSHGQGEAFF

J: TRBJ1-1
D: TRBD1
V: TRBV7-9
size: many
DNA: TGTGCCAGCAGCCACCCAGGGGGACAGGGGGCGACTGAAGCTTTCTTT
CDR3: CASSHPGGQGATEAFF

J: TRBJ2-7
D: .
V: TRBV4-1
size: many
DNA: TGCGCCAGCAGCCAAGGCACCACGGTCGAGCAGTACTTC
CDR3: CASSQGTTVEQYF

J: TRBJ2-5
D: TRBD2
V: TRBV11-1
size: .
DNA: TGTGCCAGCAGCCGCAATCTAGCGGGAGACGGGGAGACCCAGTACTTC
CDR3: CASSRNLAGDGETQYF

J: TRBJ2-3
D: .
V: TRBV11-2
size: many
DNA: TGTGCCAGCAGCTTAGCCTCCTATGATGGTACGCAGTATTTT
CDR3: CASSLASYDGTQYF

J: TRBJ2-5
D: .
V: TRBV11-2
size: .
DNA: TGTGCCAGCAGCCCAGGCGTAGAGACCCAGTACTTC
CDR3: CASSPGVETQYF